This TCR beta chain is from a study of CD4 T cells in relation to SARS-CoV-2 and coronaviruses. Remarks on this clone: No antigen is known for it.

The data were produced by immunoSEQ multiplex PCR, yet TCRdb's version contains in-frame clones alone and is incomplete. The sample has around 40,000 clones; about 80% are singletons. V lost 6 bases, J lost 6 bases, and 17 bases lay in between. Germline V gene sequence: CDR1 SQVTM, CDR2 ANQGSEA. The CDR3 loop spans 13 amino acids. Sequenced: naive CD4+ T cells from PBMCs, cultured in vitro. This sample's subset: naive CD4+ T cells isolated by negative enrichment. This chain uses TRBV29-1 with TRBJ2-5, with D tentatively TRBD1 or TRBD2 (5 bases each). The clonotype comes from an adult with COVID-19. The CDR3 loop is CSVAGDLLKTQYF. As DNA, the CDR3 is TGCAGCGTCGCCGGGGACCTCCTGAAGACCCAGTACTTC.